This T cell receptor beta chain is drawn from a study of T cell repertoires in cytomegalovirus infection. For the study at large: In public TCR beta signatures, there were indications of both CMV infection and matching HLA type. Study results and caveats: Identification of carriers of CMV plus the relevant HLA was achieved through cumulative public TCR beta family frequency. Ex vivo, HLA-C-restricted CMV-specific TCR beta clonotypes prevailed over the rest of the response.

TCRdb reprocessed the reads via MiXCR and lists one record per CDR3 protein. The table has under 600,000 distinct CDR3 sequences, approximately 17% seen once; the top ten hold more than 20%. Ten or more counts support this clonotype. Its cognate antigen is unknown. The sequencing input was CD8+ T cells from PBMCs. The origin of this receptor is a human donor in good health (CMV status not recorded). Some clones in this sample may be carry-over from other donors' samples.

The CDR3 nucleotides read TGTGCCAGCAGCTTATCCTCTAATTACAGGGGGACTGAAGCTTTCTTT. It yields the protein CASSLSSNYRGTEAFF. The chain uses TRBV11-2 and TRBJ1-1; 8 bases line up with TRBD1. CDR1 SGHAT and CDR2 FQNNGV come from the germline V gene. Losses at the gene ends were 2 bases for V and 5 bases for J; bases not matched to a gene: 10. This CDR3 spans 16 amino acids.